These 14 T cell receptor beta chains came from one sample sequenced in a study of cytomegalovirus exposure and HLA in healthy donors. 13 Jbeta primers and 60 Vbeta primers were used for the PCR. Assay: immunoSEQ multiplex PCR; the TCRdb copy retains only in-frame clones and omits some. The repertoire consists of around 99,000 clones, with 69% occurring once and the leading ten covering 5.4%. Sequencing input: PBMCs. The receptors come from a woman in her seventies in good health and CMV-seropositive.

Only one count was recorded for this clone. The chain has TRBV30 and TRBJ2-3; a possible D gene is TRBD2 (6 bases). Per germline, CDR1 GTSNPN and CDR2 SVGIG (reference sequence). The V end was cut by 0 bases, the J end by 4 bases, with 20 bases between. There are 17 residues in the CDR3. This CDR3 reads CAWSVTKGRGRSDTQYF. Here the CDR3 DNA reads TGTGCCTGGAGTGTAACAAAGGGGCGGGGCCGGTCAGATACGCAGTATTTT.

The rearrangement uses TRBV5-1 and TRBJ1-2; unclear D gene. The germline V gene encodes CDR1 SGHRS and CDR2 YFSETQ. Between the trimmed V and J ends, which lost 4 bases and 4 bases, there was a span of 11 bases. The CDR3 length is 13 residues. The CDR3 spells CASSATAIYGYTF. The CDR3 DNA follows: TGCGCCAGCAGCGCCACAGCCATCTATGGCTACACCTTC.

The chain combines TRBV13 with TRBJ1-2; no reliable D call. Deletions cut 0 bases from V and 7 bases from J, with 18 bases between. Germline V lookup: CDR1 PRHDT, CDR2 FYEKMQ (reference sequence). The CDR3 covers 16 residues. CDR3 protein: CASSLGGLTAAAGYTF. CDR3 sequence (DNA): TGTGCCAGCAGCTTAGGGGGTCTTACAGCGGCCGCTGGCTACACCTTC.

The CDR3 DNA reads TGTGCCTGGAGTCCCGAGGGTAGCGGGGGGGCCCCAGATACGCAGTATTTT. Its protein product is CAWSPEGSGGAPDTQYF. This chain uses TRBV30 with TRBJ2-3; 11 bases map to TRBD2. The CDR3 length is 17 residues. V shed 2 bases and J 4 bases; nucleotides not matched to a gene: 11. CDR1 and CDR2 from the germline V gene are GTSNPN and SVGIG (reference sequence).

This clone was detected only a few times. This chain joins TRBV27 and TRBJ2-4, with D perhaps TRBD2 (7 bases). Germline-derived CDR1 and CDR2 are MNHEY and SMNVEV (reference sequence). The CDR3 runs 13 residues. Trimming left V 5 bases short and J 9 bases short, with 14 bases between. The CDR3, as DNA: TGTGCCAGCAGTGCCGGGGGGCTGGCCATTCAGTACTTC. This codes for CASSAGGLAIQYF.

The chain carries TRBV30 and TRBJ2-3; no definite D call. This CDR3 comprises 12 residues. The germline V gene has CDR1 GTSNPN and CDR2 SVGIG (reference sequence). With 3 bases removed from V and 5 bases from J, the gap between germline ends came to 9 bases. In DNA, the CDR3 is TGTGCCTGGAGCCCCAGTGGAGATACGCAGTATTTT. Encoded protein: CAWSPSGDTQYF.

The chain is built from TRBV19 and TRBJ1-5; 8 positions match TRBD1. The CDR3 has 15 residues. J gave up 7 bases and V 5 bases, and 10 bases lay outside the gene matches. The germline CDR1 and CDR2 sequences are LNHDA and SQIVND (reference sequence). In DNA, the CDR3 is TGTGCCAGTAGTGAGAGGACAGGGATCCGCCAGCCCCAGCATTTT. Translated, it gives CASSERTGIRQPQHF.

V usage is TRBV7-9 and J usage is TRBJ1-1; D call uncertain. V lost 1 base and J 4 bases, leaving 10 bases between the germline ends. Germline CDR1 SEHNR, CDR2 FQNEAQ (reference sequence). This CDR3 contains 14 residues. CDR3 sequence (DNA): TGTGCCAGCAGCTTAGGAGGGTTCGGCACTGAAGCTTTCTTT. Its protein is CASSLGGFGTEAFF.

This clone came up a few times. The identical CDR3 is also encoded by other nucleotide sequences in the sample. The V call is TRBV4-1, the J call TRBJ2-7; no definite D call. Trimming removed 3 bases at V and 1 base at J, with 4 bases between. CDR1 MGHRA and CDR2 YSYEKL come from the germline V gene. CDR3 size: 12 residues. The CDR3 here is CASSHGSYEQYF. CDR3 nucleotides: TGCGCCAGCAGCCACGGGTCCTACGAGCAGTACTTC.

The chain links TRBV29-1 to TRBJ2-2, with 8 bases aligning to TRBD2. CDR1 SQVTM and CDR2 ANQGSEA come from the germline V gene. This CDR3 has 17 residues. With V trimmed by 0 bases and J by 2 bases, 8 bases remained unmatched. Written as DNA, the CDR3 is TGCAGCGTTGAAGATCAGGCCGCGGGGGGAAACACCGGGGAGCTGTTTTTT. Translating it yields CSVEDQAAGGNTGELFF.

V usage is TRBV18 and J usage is TRBJ1-6; 9 bases fit TRBD1. The germline CDR1 and CDR2 sequences are KGHSH and LQKENI. With V trimmed by 3 bases and J by 7 bases, 7 bases remained unmatched. This CDR3 region has 16 residues. CDR3 bases: TGTGCCAGCTCACCGTCGGGACAGGGTGGGAATTCACCCCTCCACTTT. The encoded protein is CASSPSGQGGNSPLHF.

The genes are TRBV2 and TRBJ2-3; D not resolved. V was pared by 5 bases and J by 0 bases, with 9 bases between. Germline V lookup: CDR1 SNHLY, CDR2 FYNNEI. The CDR3 sequence is 14 residues long. DNA of the CDR3: TGTGCCAGCAGTCCTTACATAAGCACAGATACGCAGTATTTT. This codes for CASSPYISTDTQYF. Drawing the rest from reference TRBV2 and TRBJ2-3, the complete variable domain is EPEVTQTPSHQVTQMGQEVILRCVPISNHLYFYWYRQILGQKVEFLVSFYNNEISEKSEIFDDQFSVERPDGSNFTLKIRSTKLEDSAMYFCASSPYISTDTQYFGPGTRLTVL.

V and J are TRBV7-6 and TRBJ1-1; the D gene is possibly TRBD1 (5 bases). This CDR3 has 16 residues. The germline gives CDR1 SGHVS, CDR2 FNYEAQ. V was cut by 4 bases and J by 5 bases, with 20 bases left in between. CDR3 sequence reads: CASSSTSVGAGTEAFF. The CDR3 DNA follows: TGTGCCAGCAGCTCCACTTCGGTTGGGGCGGGGACTGAAGCTTTCTTT.

The chain has TRBV10-3 and TRBJ1-2; 9 nucleotides agree with TRBD1. V lost 4 bases, J lost 6 bases, and 6 bases stayed unmatched. CDR1 is ENHRY, CDR2 SYGVKD, per germline. The CDR3 sequence is 14 residues long. The CDR3 sequence: CAISGWDRENGYTF. CDR3 nucleotides: TGTGCCATCAGTGGCTGGGACAGGGAGAATGGCTACACCTTC.